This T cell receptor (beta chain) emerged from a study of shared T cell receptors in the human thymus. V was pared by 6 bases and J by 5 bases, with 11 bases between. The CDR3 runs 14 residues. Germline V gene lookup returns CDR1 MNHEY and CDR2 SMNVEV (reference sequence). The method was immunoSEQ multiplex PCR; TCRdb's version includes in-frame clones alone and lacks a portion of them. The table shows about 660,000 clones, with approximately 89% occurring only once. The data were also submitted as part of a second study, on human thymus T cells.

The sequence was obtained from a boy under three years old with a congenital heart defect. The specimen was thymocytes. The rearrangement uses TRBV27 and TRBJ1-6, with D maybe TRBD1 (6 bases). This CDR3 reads CASSPRQDNSPLHF. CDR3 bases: TGTGCCAGCAGCCCCCGACAGGATAATTCACCCCTCCACTTT.